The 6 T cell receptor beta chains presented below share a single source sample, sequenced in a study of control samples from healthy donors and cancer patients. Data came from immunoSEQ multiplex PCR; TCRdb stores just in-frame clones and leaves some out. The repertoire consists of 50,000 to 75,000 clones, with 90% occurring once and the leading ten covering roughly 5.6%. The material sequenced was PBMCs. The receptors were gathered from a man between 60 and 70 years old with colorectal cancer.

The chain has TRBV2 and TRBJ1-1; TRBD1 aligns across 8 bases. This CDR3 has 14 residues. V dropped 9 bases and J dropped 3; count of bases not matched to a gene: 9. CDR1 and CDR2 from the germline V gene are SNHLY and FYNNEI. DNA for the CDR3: TGTGCCAGACCTAGGAACAGGGGGGACACTGAAGCTTTCTTT. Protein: CARPRNRGDTEAFF.

Here the CDR3 DNA reads TGTGCCAGCAGCTGGAAAAATGAGCAGTTCTTC. Protein product: CASSWKNEQFF. The chain has TRBV5-6 and TRBJ2-1; no definite D call. The CDR3 runs to 11 residues. The germline V gene has CDR1 SGHDT and CDR2 YYEEEE. Trimming stripped 3 bases from V and 7 bases from J, with 5 bases between. Drawing the rest from reference TRBV5-6 and TRBJ2-1, the complete variable domain is DAGVTQSPTHLIKTRGQQVTLRCSPKSGHDTVSWYQQALGQGPQFIFQYYEEEERQRGNFPDRFSGHQFPNYSSELNVNALLLGDSALYLCASSWKNEQFFGPGTRLTVL.

CDR3 nucleotide sequence: TGTGCCTGGAGTGTACGCGACAGAGTCAATCAGCCCCAGCATTTT. It translates to CAWSVRDRVNQPQHF. The chain has TRBV30 and TRBJ1-5; a weak D match, TRBD1 (5 bases). With 0 bases removed from V and 3 bases from J, the gap between germline ends came to 12 bases. Germline CDR1 is GTSNPN and CDR2 is SVGIG (reference sequence). This CDR3 has 15 residues.

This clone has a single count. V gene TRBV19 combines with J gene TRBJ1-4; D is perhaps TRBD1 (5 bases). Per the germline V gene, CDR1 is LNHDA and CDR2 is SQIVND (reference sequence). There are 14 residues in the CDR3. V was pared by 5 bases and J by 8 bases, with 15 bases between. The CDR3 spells CASSLGQGREKLFF. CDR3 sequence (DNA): TGTGCCAGTAGTCTGGGGCAGGGCAGAGAAAAACTGTTTTTT. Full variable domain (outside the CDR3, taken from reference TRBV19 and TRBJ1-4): DGGITQSPKYLFRKEGQNVTLSCEQNLNHDAMYWYRQDPGQGLRLIYYSQIVNDFQKGDIAEGYSVSREKKESFPLTVTSAQKNPTAFYLCASSLGQGREKLFFGSGTQLSVL.

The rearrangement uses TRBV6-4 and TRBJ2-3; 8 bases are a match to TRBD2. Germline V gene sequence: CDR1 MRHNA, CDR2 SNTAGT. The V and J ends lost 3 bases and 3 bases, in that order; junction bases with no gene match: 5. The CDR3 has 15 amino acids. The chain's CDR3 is CASSEEASGTDTQYF. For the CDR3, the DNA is TGTGCCAGCAGTGAGGAGGCTAGCGGGACAGATACGCAGTATTTT.

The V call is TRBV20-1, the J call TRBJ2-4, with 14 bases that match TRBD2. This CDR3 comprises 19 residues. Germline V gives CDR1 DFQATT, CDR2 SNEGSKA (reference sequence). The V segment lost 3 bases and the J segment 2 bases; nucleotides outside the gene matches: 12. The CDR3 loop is CSASNRLAGGPGSKNIQYF. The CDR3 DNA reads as TGCAGTGCTAGTAACCGACTAGCGGGGGGGCCGGGGTCCAAAAACATTCAGTACTTC.